The T cell receptor beta chain described here comes from a study of blood T cell repertoires in COVID-19. Study information: The cDNA or gDNA used as material had been derived from T cells, B-cell-depleted T cells, or PBMCs.

Donors in Cohort 3 who had recovered were those with two negative PCRs, healthcare professional clearance, or resolution of their symptoms. Profiling relied on immunoSEQ multiplex PCR, and the TCRdb table lists in-frame clones only, not all of them. The sample lists 490,000 or so clones; 70% to 90% were seen once. This CDR3 comprises 13 residues. Unmatched junction bases numbered 2, after V lost 7 bases and J lost 4 bases. Germline V gene sequence: CDR1 MGHDK, CDR2 SYGVNS. This receptor was taken from an older woman who had recovered from COVID-19. V and J are TRBV25-1 and TRBJ2-2; 8 nucleotides line up with TRBD1. Sequencing input: PBMCs or T cells enriched from blood (not recorded which). The chain's CDR3 is CASMGTGTGELFF. DNA for the CDR3: TGTGCCAGCATGGGGACAGGCACCGGGGAGCTGTTTTTT.